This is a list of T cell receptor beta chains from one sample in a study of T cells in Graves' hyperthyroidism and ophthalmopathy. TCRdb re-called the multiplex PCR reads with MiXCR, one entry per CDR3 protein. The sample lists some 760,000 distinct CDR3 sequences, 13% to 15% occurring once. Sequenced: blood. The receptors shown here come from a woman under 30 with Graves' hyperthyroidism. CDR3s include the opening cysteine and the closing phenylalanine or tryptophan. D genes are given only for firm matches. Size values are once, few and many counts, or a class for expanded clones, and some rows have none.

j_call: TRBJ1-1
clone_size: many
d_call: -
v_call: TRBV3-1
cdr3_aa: CASSQAPTEAFF
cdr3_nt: TGTGCCAGCAGCCAAGCGCCCACTGAAGCTTTCTTT

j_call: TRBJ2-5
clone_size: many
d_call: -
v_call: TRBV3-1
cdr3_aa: CASSHRRGQETQYF
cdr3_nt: TGTGCCAGCAGCCATAGACGGGGGCAAGAGACCCAGTACTTC

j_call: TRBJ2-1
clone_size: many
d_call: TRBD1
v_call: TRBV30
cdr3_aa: CATDRGYNEQFF
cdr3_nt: TGTGCAACGGACAGGGGCTACAATGAGCAGTTCTTC

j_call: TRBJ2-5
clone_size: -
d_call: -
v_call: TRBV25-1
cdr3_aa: CASSRWDLETQYF
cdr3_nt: TGTGCCAGCAGTCGATGGGATTTAGAGACCCAGTACTTC

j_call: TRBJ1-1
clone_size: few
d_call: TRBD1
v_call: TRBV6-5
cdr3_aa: CASSYSNRGMTEAFF
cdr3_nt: TGTGCCAGCAGTTACTCCAACAGGGGGATGACTGAAGCTTTCTTT

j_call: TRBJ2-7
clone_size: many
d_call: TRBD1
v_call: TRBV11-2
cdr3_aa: CASSFSGTGTGGLGEQYF
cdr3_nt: TGTGCCAGCAGCTTTAGCGGAACCGGGACAGGGGGCTTGGGAGAGCAGTACTTC

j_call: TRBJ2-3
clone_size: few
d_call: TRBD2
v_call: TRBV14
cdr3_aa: CASSQPGLAGEHTQYF
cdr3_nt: TGTGCCAGCAGCCAGCCGGGACTAGCGGGAGAACATACGCAGTATTTT

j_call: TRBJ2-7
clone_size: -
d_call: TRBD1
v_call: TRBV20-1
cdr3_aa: CSAPPLGDRGGNEQYF
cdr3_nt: TGCAGTGCCCCACCCCTCGGGGACAGGGGAGGCAATGAGCAGTACTTC

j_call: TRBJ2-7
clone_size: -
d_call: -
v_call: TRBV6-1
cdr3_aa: CASSSIAASSYEQYF
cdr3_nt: TGTGCCAGCAGTTCCATAGCGGCTAGCTCCTACGAGCAGTACTTC

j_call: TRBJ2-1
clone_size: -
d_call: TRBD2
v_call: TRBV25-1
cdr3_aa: CASSEPRGEVRGQFF
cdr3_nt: TGTGCCAGCAGTGAGCCCCGGGGGGAGGTTAGGGGGCAGTTCTTC

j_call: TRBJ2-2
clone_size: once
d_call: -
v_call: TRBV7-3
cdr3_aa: CASSPKELLSGELFF
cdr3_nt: TGTGCCAGCAGCCCAAAGGAACTATTGTCCGGGGAGCTGTTTTTT

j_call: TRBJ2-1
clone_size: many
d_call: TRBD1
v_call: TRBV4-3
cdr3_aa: CASSQDPFGDRDSNEQFF
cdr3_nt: TGCGCCAGCAGCCAAGACCCATTCGGGGACAGGGACAGCAATGAGCAGTTCTTC

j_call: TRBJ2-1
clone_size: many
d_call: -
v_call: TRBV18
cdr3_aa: CASSPYNRDHEQFF
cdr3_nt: TGTGCCAGCTCACCATACAACAGGGACCATGAGCAGTTCTTC

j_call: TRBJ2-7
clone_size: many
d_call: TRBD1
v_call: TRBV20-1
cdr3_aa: CSAGALRTGRTEQYF
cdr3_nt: TGCAGTGCCGGGGCCCTCAGGACAGGACGAACGGAGCAGTACTTC

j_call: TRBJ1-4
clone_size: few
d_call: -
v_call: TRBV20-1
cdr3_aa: CSARDYLATNEKLFF
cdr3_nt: TGCAGTGCTAGAGATTATTTGGCAACTAATGAAAAACTGTTTTTT

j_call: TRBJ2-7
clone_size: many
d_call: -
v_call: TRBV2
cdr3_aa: CAGRDGSYEQYF
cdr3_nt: TGTGCCGGAAGGGACGGGTCCTACGAGCAGTACTTC

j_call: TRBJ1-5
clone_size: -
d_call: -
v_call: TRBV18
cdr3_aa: CASSTWREEGPQHF
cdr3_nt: TGTGCCAGCTCCACCTGGAGGGAAGAAGGGCCCCAGCATTTT

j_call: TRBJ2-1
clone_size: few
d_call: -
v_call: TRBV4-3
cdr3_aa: CASSQDTGIGDIREQFF
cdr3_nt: TGCGCCAGCAGCCAAGATACAGGCATCGGAGACATCCGGGAGCAGTTCTTC

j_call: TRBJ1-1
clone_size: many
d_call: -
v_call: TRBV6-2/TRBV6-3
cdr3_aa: CASRPYGGGRGGKSTEAFF
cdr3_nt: TGTGCCAGCAGGCCTTATGGTGGGGGCCGAGGGGGAAAGAGCACTGAAGCTTTCTTT

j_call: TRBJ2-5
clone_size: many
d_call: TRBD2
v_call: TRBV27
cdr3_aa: CASSFLSGPDYCQYF
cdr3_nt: TGTGCCAGCAGTTTCCTTAGCGGGCCGGACTACTGTCAGTACTTC

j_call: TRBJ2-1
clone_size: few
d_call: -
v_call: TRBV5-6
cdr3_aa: CASSLEWPFSSTYNEQFF
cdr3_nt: TGTGCCAGCAGCTTGGAGTGGCCTTTCAGTAGCACCTACAATGAGCAGTTCTTC

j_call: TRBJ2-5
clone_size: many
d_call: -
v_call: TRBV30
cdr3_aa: CAWNTAPQGETQYF
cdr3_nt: TGTGCCTGGAATACAGCGCCCCAGGGAGAGACCCAGTACTTC

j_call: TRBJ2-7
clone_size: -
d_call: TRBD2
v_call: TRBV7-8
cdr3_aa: CASSLRGGGAAYEQYF
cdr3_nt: TGTGCCAGCAGCTTACGGGGGGGGGGGGCCGCCTACGAGCAGTACTTC

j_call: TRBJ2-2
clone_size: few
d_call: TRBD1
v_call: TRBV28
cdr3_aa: CASSKGQINTGELFF
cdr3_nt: TGTGCCAGCAGTAAGGGACAGATCAACACCGGGGAGCTGTTTTTT

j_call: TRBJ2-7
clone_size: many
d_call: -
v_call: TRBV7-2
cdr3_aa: CASSLALAYEQYF
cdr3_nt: TGTGCCAGCAGCTTGGCACTGGCCTACGAGCAGTACTTC

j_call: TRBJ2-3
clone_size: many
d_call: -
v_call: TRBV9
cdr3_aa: CASSVGFWELELSTDTQYF
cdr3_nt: TGTGCCAGCAGCGTAGGATTTTGGGAACTGGAACTATCCACAGATACGCAGTATTTT

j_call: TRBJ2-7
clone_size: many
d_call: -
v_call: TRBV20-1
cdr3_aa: CSARDAGTGRNEQYF
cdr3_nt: TGCAGTGCTAGAGATGCCGGAACAGGGCGGAACGAGCAGTACTTC

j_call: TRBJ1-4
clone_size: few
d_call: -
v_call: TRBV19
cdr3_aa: CASSLYPSGTNEKLFF
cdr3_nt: TGTGCCAGTAGTCTCTACCCATCAGGGACTAATGAAAAACTGTTTTTT

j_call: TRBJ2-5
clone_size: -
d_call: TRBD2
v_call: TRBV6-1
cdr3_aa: CASTKLGVLTSGSFARETQYF
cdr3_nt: TGTGCCAGCACCAAGTTAGGGGTTTTGACTAGCGGGAGTTTCGCGAGAGAGACCCAGTACTTC